This T cell receptor (beta chain) comes out of a study of cytomegalovirus exposure and HLA in healthy donors. The germline gives CDR1 LNHDA, CDR2 SQIVND (reference sequence). This CDR3 has 15 amino acids. V was cut by 6 bases and J by 2 bases, with 14 bases left in between. The PCR was carried out with 60 Vbeta primers and 13 Jbeta primers. Sequencing used immunoSEQ multiplex PCR; TCRdb keeps in-frame clones, though not all of them. This sample's table reports about 140,000 clones. This clonotype originated in a man aged 35 to 55 in good health and CMV-seronegative. The sample was PBMCs. V is TRBV19 and J is TRBJ2-1; a weak D match, TRBD2 (7 bases). The DNA of the CDR3 is TGTGCCAGTAGCAGGGGCGGGGGCACCTACAATGAGCAGTTCTTC. Its translation is CASSRGGGTYNEQFF.